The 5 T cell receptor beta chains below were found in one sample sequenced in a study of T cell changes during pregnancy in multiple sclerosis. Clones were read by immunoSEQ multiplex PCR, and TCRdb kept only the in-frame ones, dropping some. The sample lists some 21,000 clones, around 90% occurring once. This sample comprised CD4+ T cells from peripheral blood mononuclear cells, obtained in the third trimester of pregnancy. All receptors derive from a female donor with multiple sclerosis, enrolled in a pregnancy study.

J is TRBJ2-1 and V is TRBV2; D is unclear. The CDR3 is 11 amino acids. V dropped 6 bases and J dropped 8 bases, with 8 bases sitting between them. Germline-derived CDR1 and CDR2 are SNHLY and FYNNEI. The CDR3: CASSEEYEQFF. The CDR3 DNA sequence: TGTGCCAGCAGCGAGGAGTATGAGCAGTTCTTC.

The CDR3 here is CASSTAGTDNSPLHF. In nucleotides, the CDR3 is TGTGCCAGCAGCACCGCCGGGACAGATAATTCACCCCTCCACTTT. The rearrangement joins TRBV9 to TRBJ1-6; 7 bases are shared with TRBD1. Germline assignment: CDR1 SGDLS and CDR2 YYNGEE. Trimming at V came to 4 bases and at J to 5 bases, leaving 6 bases not matched to a gene. The CDR3 is 15 amino acids.

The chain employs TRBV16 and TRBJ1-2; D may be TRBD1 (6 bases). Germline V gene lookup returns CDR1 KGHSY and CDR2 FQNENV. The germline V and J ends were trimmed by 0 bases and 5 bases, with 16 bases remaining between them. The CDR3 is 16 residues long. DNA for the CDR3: TGTGCCAGCAGCCAATCCCTCGGGACACAGACTTATGGCTACACCTTC. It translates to CASSQSLGTQTYGYTF. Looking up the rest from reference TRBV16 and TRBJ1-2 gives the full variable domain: GEEVAQTPKHLVRGEGQKAKLYCAPIKGHSYVFWYQQVLKNEFKFLISFQNENVFDETGMPKERFSAKCLPNSPCSLEIQATKLEDSAVYFCASSQSLGTQTYGYTFGSGTRLTVV.

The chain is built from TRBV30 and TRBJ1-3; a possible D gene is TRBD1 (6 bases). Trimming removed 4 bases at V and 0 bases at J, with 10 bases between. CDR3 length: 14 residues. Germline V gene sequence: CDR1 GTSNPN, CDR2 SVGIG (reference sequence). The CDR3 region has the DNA TGTGCCTGGACCCCGGGACACTCTGGAAACACCATATATTTT. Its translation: CAWTPGHSGNTIYF.

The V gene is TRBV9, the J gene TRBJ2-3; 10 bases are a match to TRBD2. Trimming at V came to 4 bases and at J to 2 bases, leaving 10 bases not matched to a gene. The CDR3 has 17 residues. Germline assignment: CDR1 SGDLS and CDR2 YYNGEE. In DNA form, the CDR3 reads TGTGCCAGCAGCCTTTCTCTAGCGGGGGACACCACAGATACGCAGTATTTT. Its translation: CASSLSLAGDTTDTQYF.